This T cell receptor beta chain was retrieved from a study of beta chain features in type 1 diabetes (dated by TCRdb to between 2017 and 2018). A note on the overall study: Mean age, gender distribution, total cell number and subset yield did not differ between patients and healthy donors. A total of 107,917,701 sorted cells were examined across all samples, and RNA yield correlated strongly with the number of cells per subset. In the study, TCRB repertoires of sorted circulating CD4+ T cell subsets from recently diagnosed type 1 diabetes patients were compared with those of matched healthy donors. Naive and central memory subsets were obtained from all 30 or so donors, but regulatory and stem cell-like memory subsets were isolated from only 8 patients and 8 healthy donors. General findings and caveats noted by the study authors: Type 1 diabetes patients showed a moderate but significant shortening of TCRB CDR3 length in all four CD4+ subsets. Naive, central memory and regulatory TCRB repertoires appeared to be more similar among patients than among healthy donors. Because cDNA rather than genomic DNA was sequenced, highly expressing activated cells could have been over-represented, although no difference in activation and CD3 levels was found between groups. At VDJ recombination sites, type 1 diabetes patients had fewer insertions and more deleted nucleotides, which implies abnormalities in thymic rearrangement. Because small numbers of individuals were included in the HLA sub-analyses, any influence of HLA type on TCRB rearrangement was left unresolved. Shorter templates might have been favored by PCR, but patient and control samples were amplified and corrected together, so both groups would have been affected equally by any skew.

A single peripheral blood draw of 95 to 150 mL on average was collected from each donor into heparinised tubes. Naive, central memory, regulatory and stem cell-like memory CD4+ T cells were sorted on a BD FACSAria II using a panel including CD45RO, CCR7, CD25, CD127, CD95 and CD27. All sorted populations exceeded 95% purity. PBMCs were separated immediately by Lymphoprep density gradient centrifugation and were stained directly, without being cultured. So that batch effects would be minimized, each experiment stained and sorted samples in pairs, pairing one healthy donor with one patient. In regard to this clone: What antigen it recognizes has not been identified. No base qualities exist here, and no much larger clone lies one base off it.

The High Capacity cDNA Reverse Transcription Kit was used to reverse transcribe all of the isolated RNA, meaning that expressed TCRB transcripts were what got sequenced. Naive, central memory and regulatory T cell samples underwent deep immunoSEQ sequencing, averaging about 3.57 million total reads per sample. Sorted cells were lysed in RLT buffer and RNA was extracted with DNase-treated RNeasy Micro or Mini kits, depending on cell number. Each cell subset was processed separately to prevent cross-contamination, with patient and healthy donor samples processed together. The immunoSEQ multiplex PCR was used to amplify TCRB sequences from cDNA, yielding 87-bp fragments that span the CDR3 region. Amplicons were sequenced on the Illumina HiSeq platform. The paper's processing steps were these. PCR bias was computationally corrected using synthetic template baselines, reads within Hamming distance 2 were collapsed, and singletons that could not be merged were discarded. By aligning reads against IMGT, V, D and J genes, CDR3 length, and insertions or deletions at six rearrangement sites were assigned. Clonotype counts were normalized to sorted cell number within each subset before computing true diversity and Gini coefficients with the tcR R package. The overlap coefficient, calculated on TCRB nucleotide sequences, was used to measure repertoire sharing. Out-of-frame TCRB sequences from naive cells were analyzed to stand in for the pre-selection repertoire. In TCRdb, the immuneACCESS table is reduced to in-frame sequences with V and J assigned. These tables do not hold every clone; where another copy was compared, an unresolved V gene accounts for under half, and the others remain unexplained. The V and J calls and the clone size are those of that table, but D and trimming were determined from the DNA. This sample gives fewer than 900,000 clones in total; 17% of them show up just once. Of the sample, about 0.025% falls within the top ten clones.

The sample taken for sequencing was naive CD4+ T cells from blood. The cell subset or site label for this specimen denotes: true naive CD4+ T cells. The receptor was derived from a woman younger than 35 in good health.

This receptor has the CDR3 CASKAPPPGEQFF. At the DNA level, the sequence is TGTGCCAGCAAGGCACCCCCTCCTGGGGAGCAGTTCTTC. Recombination connected TRBV6-5 to TRBJ2-1, with no reliable assignment of the D segment. V gives up 7 bases and J gives up 10 bases, and the segment between their germline ends measures 17 bases. Its CDR3 holds 13 amino acids, cysteine through phenylalanine. CDR3 DNA is the only sequence kept; it has 39 bases, read in frame from the first base. The germline V gene gives CDR1 as MNHEY and CDR2 as SVGAGI.